The source of this TCR beta chain is a study of beta chain features in type 1 diabetes. Study context: Patients did not differ from healthy donors in age, gender or cell yield. Study observations and caveats: Any HLA effect on TCRB rearrangement was left unresolved by small sub-analyses.

Unmatched junction bases numbered 22, after V lost 4 bases and J lost 7 bases. In germline, CDR1 is GTSNPN, CDR2 SVGIG (reference sequence). The CDR3 runs to 19 residues. Only a few counts were recorded for this clone. Antigen unknown. What was sequenced were expressed TCRB transcripts, since all of the isolated RNA had been reverse transcribed. Method: immunoSEQ multiplex PCR; TCRdb's copy keeps in-frame clones and lacks some. The table lists 250,000 to 300,000 clones, under 8.5% of them singletons. V gene TRBV30 combines with J gene TRBJ2-1; 10 nucleotides align to TRBD1. This TCR derives from a woman under 30 in good health. The material sequenced was central memory CD4+ T cells from blood. CDR3 sequence reads: CAWNPGTGARMKRLNEQFF. In DNA, the CDR3 is TGTGCCTGGAATCCCGGGACAGGGGCTAGGATGAAAAGGTTAAATGAGCAGTTCTTC.